This T cell receptor (beta chain) was profiled in a study of CD4 T cells in relation to SARS-CoV-2 and coronaviruses. Overall study context: ViraFEST: approximately ten-day antigen culture of PBMCs, then TCR beta CDR3 sequencing. Study outcomes and limitations: Each donor contributed either pre-pandemic or post-infection samples, not both.

Before the COVID-19 pandemic, during about 2011-2018, CD4+ T cells were taken from unexposed donors. CD4+ T cells were isolated from the cells after around 9 days of culture. Cells permitting, SARS-CoV-2 S/N and four cold-coronavirus spikes were tested on unexposed-donor CD4+ T cells. Comment on this clone: Antigen specificity is unknown.

The ends were cut back, 9 bases at V and 11 bases at J, with 8 bases in the middle. This CDR3 region has 9 residues. CDR1 LNHDA and CDR2 SQIVND come from the germline V gene (reference sequence). Clones were sequenced by immunoSEQ multiplex PCR, and TCRdb holds only the in-frame ones, with some missing. This sample has some 21,000 clones, with more than 65% found just once. The gene calls are TRBV19 and TRBJ1-5, with D unclear. Sequenced sample: CD4+ T cells from PBMCs, cultured in vitro. The receptor's source is a human donor in good health. The CDR3 is CASGWAQHF. CDR3 sequence (DNA): TGTGCCAGCGGGTGGGCCCAGCATTTT.